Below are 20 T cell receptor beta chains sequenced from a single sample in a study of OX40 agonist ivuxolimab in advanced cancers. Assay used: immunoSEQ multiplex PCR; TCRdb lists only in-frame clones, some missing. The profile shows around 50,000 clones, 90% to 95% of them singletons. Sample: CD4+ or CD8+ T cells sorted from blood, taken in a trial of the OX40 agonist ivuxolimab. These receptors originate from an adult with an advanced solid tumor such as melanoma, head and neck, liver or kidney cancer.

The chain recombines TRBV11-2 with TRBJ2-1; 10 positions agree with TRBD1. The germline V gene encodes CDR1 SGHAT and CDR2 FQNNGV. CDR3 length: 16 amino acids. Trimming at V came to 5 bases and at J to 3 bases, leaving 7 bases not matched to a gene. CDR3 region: CASSGRQGANYNEQFF. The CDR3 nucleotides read TGTGCCAGCAGCGGCCGACAGGGGGCAAACTACAATGAGCAGTTCTTC.

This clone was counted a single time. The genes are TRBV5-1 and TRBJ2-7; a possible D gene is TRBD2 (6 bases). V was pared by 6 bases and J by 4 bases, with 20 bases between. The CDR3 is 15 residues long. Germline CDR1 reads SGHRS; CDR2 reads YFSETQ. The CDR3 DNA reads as TGCGCCAGCACTTCGGGGGATCCATGGGGGTACGAGCAGTACTTC. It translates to CASTSGDPWGYEQYF.

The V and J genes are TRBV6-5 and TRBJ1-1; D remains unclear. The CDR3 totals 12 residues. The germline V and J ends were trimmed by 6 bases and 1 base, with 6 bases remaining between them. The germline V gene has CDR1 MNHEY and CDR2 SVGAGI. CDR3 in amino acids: CASRLGNTEAFF. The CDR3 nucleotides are TGTGCCAGCAGACTGGGGAACACTGAAGCTTTCTTT.

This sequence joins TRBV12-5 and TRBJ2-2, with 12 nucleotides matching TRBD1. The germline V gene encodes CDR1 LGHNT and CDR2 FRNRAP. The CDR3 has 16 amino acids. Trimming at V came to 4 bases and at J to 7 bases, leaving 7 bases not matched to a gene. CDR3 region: CASGSSGQGAVGELFF. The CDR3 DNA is TGTGCTAGTGGTTCCTCGGGACAGGGGGCGGTCGGGGAGCTGTTTTTT.

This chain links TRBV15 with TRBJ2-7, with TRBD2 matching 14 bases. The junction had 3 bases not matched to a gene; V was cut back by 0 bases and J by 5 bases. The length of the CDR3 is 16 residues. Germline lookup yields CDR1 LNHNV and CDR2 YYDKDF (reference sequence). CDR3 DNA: TGTGCCACCAGCAGAGATCGGGGACTAGCGGGAGACGAGCAGTACTTC. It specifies CATSRDRGLAGDEQYF.

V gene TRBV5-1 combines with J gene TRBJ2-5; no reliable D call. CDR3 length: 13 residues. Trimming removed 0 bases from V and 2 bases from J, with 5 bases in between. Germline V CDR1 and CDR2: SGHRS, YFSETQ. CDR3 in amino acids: CASSLGYQETQYF. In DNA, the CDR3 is TGCGCCAGCAGCTTGGGTTATCAAGAGACCCAGTACTTC.

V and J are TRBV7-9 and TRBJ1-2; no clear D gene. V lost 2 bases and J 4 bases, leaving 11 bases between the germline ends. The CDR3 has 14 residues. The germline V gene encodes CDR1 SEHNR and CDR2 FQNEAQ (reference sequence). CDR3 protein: CASSLSGRPYGYTF. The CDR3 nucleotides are TGTGCCAGCAGCTTATCCGGCCGTCCCTATGGCTACACCTTC.

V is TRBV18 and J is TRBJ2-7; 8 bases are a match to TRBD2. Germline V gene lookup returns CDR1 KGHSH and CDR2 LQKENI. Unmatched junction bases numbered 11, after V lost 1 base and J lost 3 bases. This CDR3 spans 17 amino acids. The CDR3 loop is CASSPQKAGVVRYEQYF. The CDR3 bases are TGTGCCAGCTCACCACAGAAAGCGGGAGTGGTCCGCTACGAGCAGTACTTC. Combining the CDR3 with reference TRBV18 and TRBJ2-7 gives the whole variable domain NAGVMQNPRHLVRRRGQEARLRCSPMKGHSHVYWYRQLPEEGLKFMVYLQKENIIDESGMPKERFSAEFPKEGPSILRIQQVVRGDSAAYFCASSPQKAGVVRYEQYFGPGTRLTVT.

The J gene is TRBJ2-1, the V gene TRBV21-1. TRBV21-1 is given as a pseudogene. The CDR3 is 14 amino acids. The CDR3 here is CASSKRGAYNEQFF. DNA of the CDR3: TGTGCCAGCAGCAAAAGGGGGGCCTACAATGAGCAGTTCTTC.

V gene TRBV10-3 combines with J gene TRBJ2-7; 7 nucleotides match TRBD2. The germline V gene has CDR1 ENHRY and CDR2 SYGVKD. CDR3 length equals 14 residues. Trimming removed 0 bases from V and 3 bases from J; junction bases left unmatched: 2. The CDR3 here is CAISESGTIYEQYF. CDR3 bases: TGTGCCATCAGTGAGTCCGGGACTATCTACGAGCAGTACTTC.

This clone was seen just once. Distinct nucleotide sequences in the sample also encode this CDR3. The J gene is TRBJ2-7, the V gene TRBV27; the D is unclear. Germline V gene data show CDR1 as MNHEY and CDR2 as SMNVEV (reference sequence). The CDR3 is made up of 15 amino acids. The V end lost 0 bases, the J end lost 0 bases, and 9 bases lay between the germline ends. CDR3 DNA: TGTGCCAGCAGTTTATCGGGCCCTTCCTCCTACGAGCAGTACTTC. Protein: CASSLSGPSSYEQYF.

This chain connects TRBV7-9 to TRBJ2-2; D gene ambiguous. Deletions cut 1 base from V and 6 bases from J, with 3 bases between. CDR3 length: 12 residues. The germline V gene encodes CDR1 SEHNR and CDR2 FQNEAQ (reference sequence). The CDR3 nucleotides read TGTGCCAGCAGCTTAGTCCCCGGGGAGCTGTTTTTT. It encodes CASSLVPGELFF.

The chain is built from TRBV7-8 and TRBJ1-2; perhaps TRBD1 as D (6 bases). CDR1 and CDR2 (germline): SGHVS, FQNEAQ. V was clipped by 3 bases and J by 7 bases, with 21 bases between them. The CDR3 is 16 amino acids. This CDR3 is CASSFYQGIQGGGYTF. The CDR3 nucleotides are TGTGCCAGCAGCTTTTACCAGGGGATCCAAGGAGGTGGCTACACCTTC.

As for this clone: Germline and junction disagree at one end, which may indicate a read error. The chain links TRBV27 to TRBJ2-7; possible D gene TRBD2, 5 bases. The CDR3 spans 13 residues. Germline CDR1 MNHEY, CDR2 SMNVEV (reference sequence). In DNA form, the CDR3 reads TGTGCCAGCGGTTTCCGACGGGACTACGAGCAGTACTTC. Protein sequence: CASGFRRDYEQYF.

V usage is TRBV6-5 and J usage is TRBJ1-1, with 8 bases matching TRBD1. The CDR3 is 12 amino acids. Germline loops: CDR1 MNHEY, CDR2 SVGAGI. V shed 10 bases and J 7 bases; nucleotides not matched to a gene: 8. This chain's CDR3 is CATGQGPIEAFF. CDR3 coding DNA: TGTGCCACCGGACAGGGCCCGATTGAAGCTTTCTTT.

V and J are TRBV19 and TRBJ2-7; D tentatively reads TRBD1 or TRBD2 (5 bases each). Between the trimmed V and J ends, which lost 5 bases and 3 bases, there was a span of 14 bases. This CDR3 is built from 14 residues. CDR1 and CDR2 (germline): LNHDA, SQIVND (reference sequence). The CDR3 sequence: CASSPGRGLYEQYF. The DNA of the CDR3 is TGTGCCAGTAGTCCGGGACGAGGCCTCTACGAGCAGTACTTC.

The CDR3 bases are TGCGCCAGCAGTCCGGACATGCAAGAGACCCAGTACTTC. This encodes CASSPDMQETQYF. The chain employs TRBV5-1 and TRBJ2-5; maybe TRBD1 (5 bases). The germline CDR1 and CDR2 sequences are SGHRS and YFSETQ. The germline V and J ends were trimmed by 5 bases and 2 bases, with 10 bases remaining between them. The CDR3 sequence is 13 residues long.

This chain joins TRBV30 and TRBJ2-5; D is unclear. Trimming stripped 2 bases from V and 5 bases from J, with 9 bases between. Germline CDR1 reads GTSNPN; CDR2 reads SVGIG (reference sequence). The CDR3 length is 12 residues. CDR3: CAWSPTFETQYF. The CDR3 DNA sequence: TGTGCCTGGAGTCCAACTTTCGAGACCCAGTACTTC.

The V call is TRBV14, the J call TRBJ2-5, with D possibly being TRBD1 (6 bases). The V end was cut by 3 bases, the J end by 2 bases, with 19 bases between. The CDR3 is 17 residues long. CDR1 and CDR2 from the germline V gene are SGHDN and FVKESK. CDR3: CASSQDLGTHLQETQYF. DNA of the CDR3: TGTGCCAGCAGCCAGGACTTAGGGACACACTTGCAAGAGACCCAGTACTTC.

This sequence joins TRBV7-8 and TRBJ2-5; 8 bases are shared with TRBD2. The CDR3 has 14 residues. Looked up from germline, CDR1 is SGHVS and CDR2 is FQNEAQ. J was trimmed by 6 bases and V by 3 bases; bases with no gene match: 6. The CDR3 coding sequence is TGTGCCAGCAGCTTTCTGGCGGGAGGCCAGACCCAGTACTTC. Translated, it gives CASSFLAGGQTQYF.